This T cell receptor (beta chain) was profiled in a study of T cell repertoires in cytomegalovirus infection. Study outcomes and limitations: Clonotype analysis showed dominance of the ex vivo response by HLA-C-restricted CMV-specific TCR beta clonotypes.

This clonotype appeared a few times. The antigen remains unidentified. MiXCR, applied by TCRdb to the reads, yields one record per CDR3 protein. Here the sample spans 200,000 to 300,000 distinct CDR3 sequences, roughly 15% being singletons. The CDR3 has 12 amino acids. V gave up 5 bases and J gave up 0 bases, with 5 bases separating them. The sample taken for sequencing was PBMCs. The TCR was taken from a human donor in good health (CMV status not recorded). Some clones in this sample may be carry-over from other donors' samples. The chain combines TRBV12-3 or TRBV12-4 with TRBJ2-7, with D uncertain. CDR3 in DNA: TGTGCCAGCAGTCATAGCTCCTACGAGCAGTACTTC. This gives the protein CASSHSSYEQYF.